This paragraph covers one T cell receptor beta chain sequence. This sample is drawn from a study of blood T cell repertoires in COVID-19. Looking at the study overall: Acute and convalescent COVID-19 samples came from the United States, Italy and Spain. The analysed material was cDNA or gDNA that came from T cells, B-cell-depleted T cells, or PBMCs.

The CDR3 contains 14 residues. Germline values: CDR1 WSHSY, CDR2 SAAADI. V gave up 8 bases and J gave up 4 bases, with 17 bases separating them. In the authors' methods: From reference gene primer amplification, estimates of nucleated cell counts were derived. Data came from immunoSEQ multiplex PCR; TCRdb stores just in-frame clones and leaves some out. For V, J and clone size, that table is used; D and trimming come from the DNA. Seen here are around 240,000 clones, 70% to 90% observed once, and the top ten hold around 0.96%. The TCR comes from a man aged 40-50 years with acute or convalescent COVID-19. The V gene is TRBV10-2, the J gene TRBJ1-2, with a weak D call TRBD1 (5 bases). Sequences were obtained from peripheral blood. Here the CDR3 reads CASVGQGDLYGYTF. CDR3 DNA: TGCGCCAGCGTTGGGCAGGGTGACCTCTATGGCTACACCTTC.